What follows is one T cell receptor beta chain and its context. The authors built TCR beta libraries using iRepertoire HTBI primers and Arm-PCR of CDR3 regions. TCRdb redid the calling of the multiplex PCR reads with MiXCR, one entry per CDR3 protein. The data show about 500,000 distinct CDR3 sequences, about 16% seen once. This CDR3 has 15 amino acids. The V end was cut by 1 base, the J end by 3 bases, with 9 bases between. CDR1 is LNHDA, CDR2 SQIVND, per germline (reference sequence). The source of the sample is a study of regulatory T cells in long-lasting Graves disease. As for time point: newly diagnosed GD, antithyroid drugs for less than 3 months. Isolated PBMC RNA provided the starting material for the TCR library. Patients met American Thyroid Association criteria for Graves' disease. The data were also submitted as part of a second study, on T cells in Graves' hyperthyroidism and ophthalmopathy.

The TCR was taken from a man aged 40-49 years with Graves disease. The sequences come from peripheral blood mononuclear cells (PBMCs), collected at new diagnosis, from a patient treated with antithyroid drugs. The chain has TRBV19 and TRBJ2-2, with D unresolved. CDR3 protein: CASSIVNRHTGELFF. The CDR3 DNA follows: TGTGCCAGTAGTATAGTAAACAGACACACCGGGGAGCTGTTTTTT. The full variable domain, in which reference TRBV19 and TRBJ2-2 provide the parts outside the CDR3, is DGGITQSPKYLFRKEGQNVTLSCEQNLNHDAMYWYRQDPGQGLRLIYYSQIVNDFQKGDIAEGYSVSREKKESFPLTVTSAQKNPTAFYLCASSIVNRHTGELFFGEGSRLTVL.